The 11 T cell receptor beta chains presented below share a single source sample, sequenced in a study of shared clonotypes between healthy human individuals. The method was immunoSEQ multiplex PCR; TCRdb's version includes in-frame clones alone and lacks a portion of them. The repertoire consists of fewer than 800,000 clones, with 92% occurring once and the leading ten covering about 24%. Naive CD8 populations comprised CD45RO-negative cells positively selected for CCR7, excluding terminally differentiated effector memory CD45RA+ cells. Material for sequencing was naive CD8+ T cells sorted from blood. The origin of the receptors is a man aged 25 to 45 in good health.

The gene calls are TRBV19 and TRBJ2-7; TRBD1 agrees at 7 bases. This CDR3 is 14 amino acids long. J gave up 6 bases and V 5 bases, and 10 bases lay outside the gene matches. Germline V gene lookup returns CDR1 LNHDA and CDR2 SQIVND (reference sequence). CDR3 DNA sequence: TGTGCCAGTAGTCTGGGGACAGCTGGTTTCGAGCAGTACTTC. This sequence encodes CASSLGTAGFEQYF.

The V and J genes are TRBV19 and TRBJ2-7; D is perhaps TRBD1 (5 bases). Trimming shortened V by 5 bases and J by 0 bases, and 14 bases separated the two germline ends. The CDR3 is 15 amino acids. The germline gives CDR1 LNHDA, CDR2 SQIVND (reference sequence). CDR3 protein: CASSPGVDSSYEQYF. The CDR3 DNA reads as TGTGCCAGTAGTCCGGGCGTTGACAGCTCCTACGAGCAGTACTTC.

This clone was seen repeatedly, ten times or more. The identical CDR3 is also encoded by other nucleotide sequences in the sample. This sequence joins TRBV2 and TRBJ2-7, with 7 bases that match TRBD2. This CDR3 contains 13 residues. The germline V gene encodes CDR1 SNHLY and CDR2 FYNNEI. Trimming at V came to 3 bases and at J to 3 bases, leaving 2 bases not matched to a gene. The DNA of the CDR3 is TGTGCCAGCAGTGAGACTAGCAGCTACGAGCAGTACTTC. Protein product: CASSETSSYEQYF.

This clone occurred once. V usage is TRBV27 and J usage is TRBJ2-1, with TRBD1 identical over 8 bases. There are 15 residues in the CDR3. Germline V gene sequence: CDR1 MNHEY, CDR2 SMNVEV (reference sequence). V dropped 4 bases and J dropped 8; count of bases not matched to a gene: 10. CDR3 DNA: TGTGCCAGCAGTTCCCCGGACAGGGATTTTGATGAGCAGTTCTTC. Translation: CASSSPDRDFDEQFF.

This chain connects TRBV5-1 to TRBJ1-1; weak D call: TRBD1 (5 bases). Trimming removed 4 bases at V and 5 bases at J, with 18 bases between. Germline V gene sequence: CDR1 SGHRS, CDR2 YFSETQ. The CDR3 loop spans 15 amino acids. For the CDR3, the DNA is TGCGCCAGCAGCATGGGGGACCGGAGCTTGACTGAAGCTTTCTTT. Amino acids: CASSMGDRSLTEAFF.

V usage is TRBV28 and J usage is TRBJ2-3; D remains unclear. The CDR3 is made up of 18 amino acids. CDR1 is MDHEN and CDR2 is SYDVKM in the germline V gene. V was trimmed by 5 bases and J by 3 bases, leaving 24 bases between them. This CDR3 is CASSQKFALRLMTDTQYF. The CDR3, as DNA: TGTGCCAGCAGTCAAAAATTTGCGCTTCGGTTGATGACAGATACGCAGTATTTT.

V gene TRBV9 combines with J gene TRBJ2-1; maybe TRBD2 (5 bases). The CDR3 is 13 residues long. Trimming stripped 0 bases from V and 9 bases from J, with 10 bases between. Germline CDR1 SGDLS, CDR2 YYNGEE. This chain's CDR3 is CASSVVGEPEQFF. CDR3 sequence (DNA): TGTGCCAGCAGCGTAGTCGGGGAACCTGAGCAGTTCTTC.

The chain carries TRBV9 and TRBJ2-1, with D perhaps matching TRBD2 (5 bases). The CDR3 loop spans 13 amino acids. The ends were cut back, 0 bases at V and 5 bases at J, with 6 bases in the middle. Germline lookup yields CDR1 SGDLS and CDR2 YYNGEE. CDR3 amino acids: CASSVDGDNEQFF. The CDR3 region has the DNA TGTGCCAGCAGCGTAGACGGGGACAATGAGCAGTTCTTC.

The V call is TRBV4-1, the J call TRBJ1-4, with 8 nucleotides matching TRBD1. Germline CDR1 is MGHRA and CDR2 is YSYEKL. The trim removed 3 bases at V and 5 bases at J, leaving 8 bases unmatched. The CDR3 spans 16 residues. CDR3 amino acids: CASSQSLGTGNEKLFF. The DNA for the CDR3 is TGCGCCAGCAGCCAGAGTTTAGGGACAGGAAATGAAAAACTGTTTTTT.

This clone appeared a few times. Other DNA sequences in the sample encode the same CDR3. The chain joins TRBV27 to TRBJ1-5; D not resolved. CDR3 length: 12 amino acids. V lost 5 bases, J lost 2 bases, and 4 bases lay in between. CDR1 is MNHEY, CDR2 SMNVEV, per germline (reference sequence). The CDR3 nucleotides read TGTGCCAGCAGTGGTGGCAATCAGCCCCAGCATTTT. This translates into CASSGGNQPQHF.

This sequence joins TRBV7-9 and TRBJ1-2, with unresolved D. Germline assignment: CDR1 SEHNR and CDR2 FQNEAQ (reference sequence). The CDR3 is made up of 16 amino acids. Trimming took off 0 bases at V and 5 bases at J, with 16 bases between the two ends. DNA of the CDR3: TGTGCCAGCAGCTTAGCAGCCTCGACCTTTCATTATGGCTACACCTTC. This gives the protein CASSLAASTFHYGYTF.